This paragraph covers one TCR beta chain sequence. Peripheral blood from each donor was collected in a volume of ten milliliters. The data derive from a study of blood T cells in healthy people across ages. A sample-barcoded 5' primer and a J-beta primer mix were used in a second PCR of about 7 to 11 cycles. Through a template-switch adaptor with 12 random nucleotides, each cDNA molecule received a tag. TCRdb re-called the 5' RACE reads with MiXCR, one entry per CDR3 protein. The data contain 800,000 to 950,000 distinct CDR3 sequences, under 50% of them singletons. This receptor was taken from a man aged 25-45 years in good health. The sequencing input was blood.

The CDR3 nucleotides read TGCAGCGCCGATAGCGGGAGGAATATGAATGAGCAGTTCTTC. Translated: CSADSGRNMNEQFF. The rearrangement joins TRBV29-1 to TRBJ2-1; 10 bases map to TRBD2. The V and J ends lost 7 bases and 7 bases, in that order; junction bases with no gene match: 10. Per germline, CDR1 SQVTM and CDR2 ANQGSEA. There are 14 residues in the CDR3.